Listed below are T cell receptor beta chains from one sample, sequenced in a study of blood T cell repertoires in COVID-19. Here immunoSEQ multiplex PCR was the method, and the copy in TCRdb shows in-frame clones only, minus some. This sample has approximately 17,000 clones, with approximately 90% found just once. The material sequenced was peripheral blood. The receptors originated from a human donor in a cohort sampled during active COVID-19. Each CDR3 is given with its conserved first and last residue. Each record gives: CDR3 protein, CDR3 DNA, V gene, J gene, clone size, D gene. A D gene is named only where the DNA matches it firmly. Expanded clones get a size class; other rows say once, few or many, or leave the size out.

CSVAGQGVNEQYF,TGCAGCGTTGCGGGACAGGGGGTTAACGAGCAGTACTTC,TRBV29-1,TRBJ2-7,-,TRBD1
CAWSRRLGYTF,TGTGCCTGGAGTCGGCGGCTGGGCTACACCTTC,TRBV30,TRBJ1-2,-,-
CASSLRGLGSSSTDTQYF,TGTGCCAGCAGCTTAAGGGGACTAGGGTCCTCCTCCACAGATACGCAGTATTTT,TRBV7-2,TRBJ2-3,once,TRBD2
CASSQYGQGGHGELFF,TGTGCCAGCAGCCAATACGGTCAGGGGGGCCACGGGGAGCTGTTTTTT,TRBV3-1/TRBV3-2,TRBJ2-2,-,-
CASTPAASGGKSSYEQYF,TGTGCCAGCACCCCGGCGGCTAGCGGGGGGAAAAGCTCCTACGAGCAGTACTTC,TRBV11-2,TRBJ2-7,-,TRBD2
CASRRMDREETQYF,TGTGCCAGCAGGCGCATGGACAGGGAGGAGACCCAGTACTTC,TRBV6-5,TRBJ2-5,-,TRBD1
CASSFQGRGVYEQYF,TGTGCCAGCAGTTTCCAGGGGAGGGGAGTCTACGAGCAGTACTTC,TRBV28,TRBJ2-7,-,-
CASSQSADSLFF,TGTGCCAGCAGCCAATCAGCCGATAGCCTGTTCTTC,TRBV3-1/TRBV3-2,TRBJ2-1,-,-
CASSQGFISADTQYF,TGTGCCAGCAGCCAAGGCTTTATTAGCGCAGATACGCAGTATTTT,TRBV3-1/TRBV3-2,TRBJ2-3,few,-
CASSLVINRGTGKLFF,TGTGCCAGCAGCTTAGTTATTAACAGGGGAACCGGGAAACTGTTTTTT,TRBV11-2,TRBJ1-4,-,TRBD1
CASSPLMNTGELFF,TGTGCCAGCAGCCCACTTATGAACACCGGGGAGCTGTTTTTT,TRBV3-1/TRBV3-2,TRBJ2-2,-,-
CASSLGRGTSGRRFTDTQYF,TGTGCCAGCAGCTTAGGCCGTGGGACTAGCGGGCGAAGATTTACAGATACGCAGTATTTT,TRBV13,TRBJ2-3,-,TRBD2
CASSYTGLATLTDTQYF,TGTGCCAGCAGTTACACCGGACTAGCCACCCTCACAGATACGCAGTATTTT,TRBV6-2/TRBV6-3,TRBJ2-3,-,TRBD2
CASSQEQVGYTDTQYF,TGTGCCAGCAGCCAAGAGCAGGTTGGGTACACAGATACGCAGTATTTT,TRBV4-2,TRBJ2-3,-,-
CASSLSGTANTGELFF,TGTGCCAGCAGTTTATCGGGGACAGCAAACACCGGGGAGCTGTTTTTT,TRBV27,TRBJ2-2,-,TRBD1
CASSRGTSGGALNEQFF,TGTGCCAGCAGCAGAGGGACTAGCGGGGGGGCTCTCAATGAGCAGTTCTTC,TRBV7-8,TRBJ2-1,-,TRBD2
CASSLLGADTQYF,TGTGCCAGTAGTCTGTTAGGGGCAGATACGCAGTATTTT,TRBV19,TRBJ2-3,-,-
CASISMGQPYEQYF,TGTGCCAGCATCTCTATGGGGCAGCCCTACGAGCAGTACTTC,TRBV2,TRBJ2-7,-,-
CATSDPSQGGAETQYF,TGTGCCACCAGTGATCCATCACAGGGGGGAGCAGAGACCCAGTACTTC,TRBV24-1,TRBJ2-5,-,TRBD1
CATSPGRGNTGELFF,TGTGCCACCAGCCCCGGGAGGGGGAACACCGGGGAGCTGTTTTTT,TRBV15,TRBJ2-2,-,TRBD2
CASRGTALLRGYTF,TGTGCCAGCAGGGGGACAGCGCTATTGAGGGGCTACACCTTC,TRBV27,TRBJ1-2,-,TRBD1
CASSLNGYNSPLHF,TGTGCCAGCAGCTTAAACGGCTATAATTCACCCCTCCACTTT,TRBV11-3,TRBJ1-6,-,-